This T cell receptor beta chain was captured by sequencing in a study of tumor-infiltrating lymphocytes in primary liver carcinoma. A constant-region primer served to make TCR beta cDNA from about 530 ng total RNA. Slightly modified ARM-PCR, run as three nested multiplex PCR rounds, produced the TCR beta libraries. PCR rounds one and two used TRBV1-TRBV30 forward primers with a C-beta reverse primer for around 10 cycles each. TCRdb independently ran MiXCR on the multiplex PCR reads; one entry per CDR3 protein. The table has 50,000 to 70,000 distinct CDR3 sequences, about two thirds seen once. Co-extracted RNA and DNA came from about 19-30 mg of unsorted bulk tissue. Five discrete regions of every tumor underwent sampling. The CDR3 totals 15 residues. Germline CDR1 SGHDT, CDR2 YYEEEE. About this clonotype itself: One junction end does not reproduce the germline sequence, and a read error may be involved.

The sequenced sample consisted of liver tumor tissue from sampling region 2. The subset: tumor region T2, inferior pole. The sequence was collected from a man aged 35-49 years with primary liver carcinoma and hepatitis B virus infection. The rearrangement joins TRBV5-6 to TRBJ2-7; the match to TRBD2 covers 11 bases. The CDR3 DNA sequence: TGTGCCAGCAGCTTCATGACTAGCGGGACGTACGAGCAGTGCTTC. It specifies CASSFMTSGTYEQCF.